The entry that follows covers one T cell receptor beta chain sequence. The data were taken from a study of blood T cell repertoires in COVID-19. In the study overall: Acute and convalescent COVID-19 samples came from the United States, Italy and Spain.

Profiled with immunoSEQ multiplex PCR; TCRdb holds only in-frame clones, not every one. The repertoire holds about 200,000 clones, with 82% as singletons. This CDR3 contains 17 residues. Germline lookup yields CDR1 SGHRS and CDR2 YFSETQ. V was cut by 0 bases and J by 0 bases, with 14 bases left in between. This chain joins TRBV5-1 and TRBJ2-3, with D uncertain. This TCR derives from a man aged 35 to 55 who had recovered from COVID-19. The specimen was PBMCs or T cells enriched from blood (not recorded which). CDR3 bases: TGCGCCAGCAGCTTGGCCCGCGGCACCGCTAGCACAGATACGCAGTATTTT. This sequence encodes CASSLARGTASTDTQYF.